The rows below give T cell receptor beta chains drawn from one sample of a study of patients and donors after allogeneic stem cell transplantation. One entry per CDR3 protein results from TCRdb running MiXCR on the RT-PCR reads. Of about a million distinct CDR3 sequences listed, approximately 18% are singletons. The material sequenced was blood, either unsorted or a sorted T cell fraction (not recorded which). The receptors here all came from a human donor who was either an allogeneic HSCT recipient or a stem cell or donor lymphocyte infusion donor (not recorded which). It is not recorded whose cells these are; they may come from a transplant donor. Each CDR3 is given with its conserved first and last residue. The D gene is left open where the match is weak. For some rows the clone size is stated as once, few or many, or as a class when expanded; others skip it.

DNA	CDR3	size	V	J	D
TGTGCCACCAGTGGGGCACCTAATACGCAGTATTTT	CATSGAPNTQYF	.	TRBV24-1	TRBJ2-3	.
TGTGCCAGCAGCTTAGGCCCCCGGTTGGTGGAAGGGCAGTACTTC	CASSLGPRLVEGQYF	few	TRBV7-2	TRBJ2-7	.
TGTGCCAGCAGCCAAGATGTGCTAGCGGGAATAGAATCGAACACCGGGGAGCTGTTTTTT	CASSQDVLAGIESNTGELFF	.	TRBV3-1	TRBJ2-2	TRBD2
TGTGCCAGCAGCTTAGAGACTAGCGGGAGGGATGAGCAGTTCTTC	CASSLETSGRDEQFF	.	TRBV7-9	TRBJ2-1	TRBD2
TGTGCCAGCTCAGTCAACAGGTTTGGGATGAACACTGAAGCTTTCTTT	CASSVNRFGMNTEAFF	.	TRBV18	TRBJ1-1	.
TGTGCCAGCAGTCCCAGACTAGCGGGGTTGGATGGGACAGATACGCAGTATTTT	CASSPRLAGLDGTDTQYF	few	TRBV12-3/TRBV12-4	TRBJ2-3	TRBD2
TGCAGCGTTGTTCCTAGCGGCAATGAGCAGTTCTTC	CSVVPSGNEQFF	many	TRBV29-1	TRBJ2-1	TRBD2
TGTGCCAGCAGACTAAATCCCCCGACAGTTAATGGAAACACCATATATTTT	CASRLNPPTVNGNTIYF	few	TRBV12-3/TRBV12-4	TRBJ1-3	.
TGCGCCAGCAGCTTGGGGAGTTTCCTAGCGGCCGATACGCAGTATTTT	CASSLGSFLAADTQYF	once	TRBV5-1	TRBJ2-3	TRBD2
TGTGCCAGCAGCTTTACCGGTGGATACAAAAACATTCAGTACTTC	CASSFTGGYKNIQYF	.	TRBV11-2	TRBJ2-4	.
TGTGCCAGCAGTGAGGCCAGGGAGGGTGAGCAGTTCTTC	CASSEAREGEQFF	.	TRBV2	TRBJ2-1	TRBD2
TGCGCCAGCAAAAATCTACGGGTTGGAGGTGAGCAGTTCTTC	CASKNLRVGGEQFF	few	TRBV5-1	TRBJ2-1	.
TGTGCCAGCAGCAAGGGGACAGGGCAGTGGGAGACCCAGTACTTC	CASSKGTGQWETQYF	few	TRBV5-6	TRBJ2-5	TRBD1
TGTGCCAGCAGCGGAACACGAGGAGAGACCCAGTACTTC	CASSGTRGETQYF	few	TRBV9	TRBJ2-5	.
TGCGCCAGCAGCCAGCTGGACAGGGGGCGCGACAATGAGCAGTTCTTC	CASSQLDRGRDNEQFF	.	TRBV4-1	TRBJ2-1	TRBD1
TGTGCCAGCAGTAAAAGCGGGACGTACGAGCAGTACTTC	CASSKSGTYEQYF	.	TRBV5-4	TRBJ2-7	TRBD2
TGTGCCAGCAGTGGTGTAGTAGTTAGCACAGATACGCAGTATTTT	CASSGVVVSTDTQYF	few	TRBV2	TRBJ2-3	.
TGTGCCAGCAACGCCGGGACAGGCTTCGAACCTCCTGGAAACACCATATATTTT	CASNAGTGFEPPGNTIYF	few	TRBV6-2/TRBV6-3	TRBJ1-3	TRBD1
TGCGCCAGCAGCCAAGCGATCGGCAGGGAGAACACTGAAGCTTTCTTT	CASSQAIGRENTEAFF	few	TRBV4-3	TRBJ1-1	.
TGTGCCAGCAGCTTGCGGGGGACTCAGGGCTACACCTTC	CASSLRGTQGYTF	few	TRBV12-3/TRBV12-4	TRBJ1-2	.
TGTGCCAGCACCCCAGGGTCTAGGTTTGAAGCTTTCTTT	CASTPGSRFEAFF	.	TRBV12-3/TRBV12-4	TRBJ1-1	.
TGCGCCAGCAGCCCGGGGCGAGGTTGGGCTAGCACAGATACGCAGTATTTT	CASSPGRGWASTDTQYF	few	TRBV5-1	TRBJ2-3	.
TGCGCCAGCAGCGTGGCCCGCCGAGATCAGCCCCAGCATTTT	CASSVARRDQPQHF	many	TRBV4-1	TRBJ1-5	.
TGTGCTAGTGGTTTGGCCCGGACCCTGGAGCAGTACTTC	CASGLARTLEQYF	.	TRBV12-5	TRBJ2-7	.
TGTGCCAGCAGCGCGACAGCGGGGGGCACTGAAGCTTTCTTT	CASSATAGGTEAFF	.	TRBV9	TRBJ1-1	.
TGTGCCAGCAGGAAGCCAGGGGCCGTCTATGGCTACACCTTC	CASRKPGAVYGYTF	.	TRBV27	TRBJ1-2	.
TGTGCCAGCCACAGGGAAGGAGACTCCTACGAGCAGTACTTC	CASHREGDSYEQYF	few	TRBV25-1	TRBJ2-7	.
TGCGCCAGCAGCCAAGATCGCGCGACCCATTATGGCTACACCTTC	CASSQDRATHYGYTF	few	TRBV4-3	TRBJ1-2	.
TGTGCCAGCAGTTACTCGTCAAGCGCCTACAATGAGCAGTTCTTC	CASSYSSSAYNEQFF	few	TRBV6-5	TRBJ2-1	.
TGTGCCAGCGGAAAACAGGGGAGGGCAGAGACCCAGTACTTC	CASGKQGRAETQYF	.	TRBV2	TRBJ2-5	.
TGTGCCAGCAGCGGAGGACTAGCGGGAGGCAACGAGCAGTACTTC	CASSGGLAGGNEQYF	few	TRBV9	TRBJ2-7	TRBD2
TGTGCCAGCAGTCTCCAGGGATCTGATGGCTACACCTTC	CASSLQGSDGYTF	.	TRBV12-3/TRBV12-4	TRBJ1-2	.
TGTGCCAGCAGTCCTCTTGGGTTGAACACTGAAGCTTTCTTT	CASSPLGLNTEAFF	many	TRBV12-3/TRBV12-4	TRBJ1-1	.
TGTGCCAGTCTAGCACCGGGACAGGATTCCTACGAGCAGTACTTC	CASLAPGQDSYEQYF	.	TRBV25-1	TRBJ2-7	TRBD1
TGTGCCAGCAGCCAAGTCCCAGGGGGGCCCTCCTATGGCTACACCTTC	CASSQVPGGPSYGYTF	.	TRBV3-1	TRBJ1-2	TRBD1
TGTGCCACCAGCAGCGGTAGGGACTCCTACAATGAGCAGTTCTTC	CATSSGRDSYNEQFF	few	TRBV24-1	TRBJ2-1	.
TGTGCCAGCAGGCCCCGGGGACAGGGGACGTTTAGCAATCAGCCCCAGCATTTT	CASRPRGQGTFSNQPQHF	few	TRBV2	TRBJ1-5	TRBD1
TGCGCCAGCAGCATTCGGACAGGGGATACGCAGTATTTT	CASSIRTGDTQYF	.	TRBV5-1	TRBJ2-3	TRBD1
TGTGCTAGTGGTTTGGTCGGGAGACAGGGTTTTTCCTACGAGCAGTACTTC	CASGLVGRQGFSYEQYF	few	TRBV12-5	TRBJ2-7	.
TGTGCCATCAGACGGAACTACGAGCAGTACTTC	CAIRRNYEQYF	.	TRBV10-3	TRBJ2-7	.
TGTGCCACCTTTTTCAGGGTCCGGAACACTGAAGCTTTCTTT	CATFFRVRNTEAFF	few	TRBV28	TRBJ1-1	.
TGTGCCAGCAGTGGGGGTAGCCCCAAGGAGACCCAGTACTTC	CASSGGSPKETQYF	.	TRBV6-1	TRBJ2-5	.
TGTGCCAGCAGCTTCCGGGAAGCATTGGAGCAGTACTTC	CASSFREALEQYF	.	TRBV7-8	TRBJ2-7	.
TGTGCCAGCAGGCCTACCGGGACAGGGAAACCCTATGGCTACACCTTC	CASRPTGTGKPYGYTF	few	TRBV2	TRBJ1-2	TRBD1
TGTGCCAGCAGCTTAGGGTCAGGGGTCGGTGAAAAACTGTTTTTT	CASSLGSGVGEKLFF	.	TRBV7-9	TRBJ1-4	.
TGTGCCAGCAGTTTTGCACGGGGCACAGATACGCAGTATTTT	CASSFARGTDTQYF	many	TRBV12-3/TRBV12-4	TRBJ2-3	.
TGCGCCAGCAGCCAAGCGGGCGACTACGAGCAGTACTTC	CASSQAGDYEQYF	.	TRBV4-1	TRBJ2-7	.
TGTGCCAGCACTCCCCCATTGAGCAATCAGCCCCAGCATTTT	CASTPPLSNQPQHF	.	TRBV12-3/TRBV12-4	TRBJ1-5	.
TGTGCCAGCTCACCGGTGTTGGTTGACTATGGCTACACCTTC	CASSPVLVDYGYTF	few	TRBV18	TRBJ1-2	.
TGTGCCAGTAGTATAGCACTCAGTGCTGAAGCTTTCTTT	CASSIALSAEAFF	.	TRBV19	TRBJ1-1	.
TGCGCCAGCAACCGACTAGCGGGGGAGCCATCACTCTACTACGAGCAGTACTTC	CASNRLAGEPSLYYEQYF	.	TRBV5-1	TRBJ2-7	TRBD2
TGTGCCAGCAGTTATTGGACTATCCTCTATATTAATGAGCAGTTCTTC	CASSYWTILYINEQFF	few	TRBV6-5	TRBJ2-1	.
TGCGCCAGCAGCCGGGACAGTCAGGACTATGGCTACACCTTC	CASSRDSQDYGYTF	.	TRBV5-1	TRBJ1-2	TRBD1
TGTGCCAGCAAGCGGGACCTCGGGGCAGATACGCAGTATTTT	CASKRDLGADTQYF	few	TRBV7-2	TRBJ2-3	TRBD2
TGCGCCAGCAGTGTTATGGGGATCAGTGAAGCTTTCTTT	CASSVMGISEAFF	.	TRBV5-1	TRBJ1-1	.
TGCGCCAGCAGCTTGGATAGCCGGGGCACAGATACGCAGTATTTT	CASSLDSRGTDTQYF	.	TRBV5-1	TRBJ2-3	.
TGTGCCAGCAGCTTACCAGCGGGAGGGAAAGATGAGCAGTTCTTC	CASSLPAGGKDEQFF	.	TRBV11-1	TRBJ2-1	TRBD2
TGTGCCAGCAGTAAGGCCCAGCTTTCATCGGGTGGCTACACCTTC	CASSKAQLSSGGYTF	many	TRBV25-1	TRBJ1-2	.